These T cell receptor beta chains were read from a single sample in a study of blood T cell repertoires in COVID-19. TCRdb's copy holds only in-frame clones and misses some; the assay was immunoSEQ multiplex PCR. The sample yields about 260,000 clones, roughly 86% seen once. Sample: peripheral blood. These TCRs come from a man in his forties or fifties who had recovered from COVID-19. Both conserved end residues are part of each CDR3. D genes are given only for firm matches. Clone size, where shown, is once, few, many, or a class for clones that have expanded.

j_call,d_call,clone_size,v_call,cdr3_aa,cdr3_nt
TRBJ2-5,TRBD2,once,TRBV27,CASRQEGGETQYF,TGTGCCAGCAGACAGGAGGGAGGGGAGACCCAGTACTTC
TRBJ2-3,TRBD2,-,TRBV6-2/TRBV6-3,CASSSPTSGADTQYF,TGTGCCAGCAGTTCACCAACTAGCGGGGCAGATACGCAGTATTTT
TRBJ2-1,TRBD2,-,TRBV5-4,CASIGAGRGHNEQFF,TGTGCCAGCATCGGGGCGGGGAGGGGTCACAATGAGCAGTTCTTC
TRBJ2-5,TRBD1,-,TRBV5-1,CASSLVGQGRETQYF,TGCGCCAGCAGCTTGGTCGGACAGGGGCGAGAGACCCAGTACTTC
TRBJ2-5,TRBD1,once,TRBV5-1,CASSLGRGLETQYF,TGCGCCAGCAGCTTGGGCAGGGGGCTAGAGACCCAGTACTTC
TRBJ1-6,-,-,TRBV10-2,CASTITWGDGSRSPLHF,TGCGCCAGCACAATTACATGGGGGGACGGGAGTCGTTCACCCCTCCACTTT
TRBJ1-2,-,-,TRBV7-2,CASSFPVFNYGYTF,TGTGCCAGCAGCTTCCCGGTCTTTAACTATGGCTACACCTTC
TRBJ1-5,TRBD1,-,TRBV19,CASSRQGLEGHQPQHF,TGTGCCAGTAGTAGACAGGGATTGGAAGGCCATCAGCCCCAGCATTTT
TRBJ1-1,TRBD1,-,TRBV12-3/TRBV12-4,CASRTGPNTEAFF,TGTGCCAGCAGGACAGGGCCGAACACTGAAGCTTTCTTT
TRBJ1-5,TRBD1,-,TRBV6-5,CASRLAGGSNQPQHF,TGTGCCAGCAGGTTGGCAGGGGGCTCCAATCAGCCCCAGCATTTT
TRBJ2-3,-,-,TRBV6-6,CASRDSFPDTQYF,TGTGCCAGCAGGGACAGTTTCCCAGATACGCAGTATTTT